The next 27 T cell receptor beta chains were all read from a single sample in a study of blood T cell repertoires in COVID-19. TCRdb keeps only in-frame clones here, not all; method: immunoSEQ multiplex PCR. This table holds around 250,000 clones, roughly 82% found once. The sequenced sample consisted of peripheral blood. The receptors here all came from an elderly man with acute or convalescent COVID-19.

This chain joins TRBV5-1 and TRBJ2-1; D unclear. Germline assignment: CDR1 SGHRS and CDR2 YFSETQ. This CDR3 comprises 13 residues. V lost 0 bases, J lost 9 bases, and 10 bases lay in between. The CDR3 spells CASSLELIGEQFF. The CDR3 DNA sequence: TGCGCCAGCAGCTTGGAACTAATCGGTGAGCAGTTCTTC. Complete variable domain (other parts from reference TRBV5-1 and TRBJ2-1): KAGVTQTPRYLIKTRGQQVTLSCSPISGHRSVSWYQQTPGQGLQFLFEYFSETQRNKGNFPGRFSGRQFSNSRSEMNVSTLELGDSALYLCASSLELIGEQFFGPGTRLTVL.

The chain couples TRBV2 to TRBJ2-2; D remains ambiguous. Trimming took 6 bases from V and 3 from J, leaving 11 bases between them. The CDR3 is 14 residues long. Germline V gene data show CDR1 as SNHLY and CDR2 as FYNNEI. CDR3 sequence: CASRMQRDTGELFF. The CDR3 DNA sequence: TGTGCCAGCAGGATGCAACGGGACACCGGGGAGCTGTTTTTT.

CDR3 coding DNA: TGTGCCAGCAGTGAAGGCAGCTCTGGGAGGGGTGAAGCTTTCTTT. It specifies CASSEGSSGRGEAFF. The genes are TRBV6-1 and TRBJ1-1; a weak D match, TRBD1 (5 bases). The germline V gene encodes CDR1 MNHNS and CDR2 SASEGT. Trimming shortened V by 1 base and J by 7 bases, and 16 bases separated the two germline ends. This CDR3 spans 15 amino acids.

This chain uses TRBV15 with TRBJ2-5; TRBD2 aligns across 11 bases. The J call may not be correct, given that the DNA end is closer to TRBJ2-7. The germline V gene encodes CDR1 LNHNV and CDR2 YYDKDF (reference sequence). The CDR3 covers 16 residues. This CDR3 reads CATSKAGTSGIYEQYF. The CDR3 DNA is TGTGCCACCAGCAAAGCAGGGACTAGCGGAATTTACGAGCAGTACTTC.

The chain is built from TRBV5-5 and TRBJ1-5; D is unresolved. V lost 4 bases to trimming and J lost 1 base, with 18 bases between them. Per germline, CDR1 SGHKS and CDR2 YYEKEE (reference sequence). This CDR3 has 17 residues. CDR3 nucleotides: TGTGCCAGCAGCGGATTACAGCCGAGGGTGAGCAATCAGCCCCAGCATTTT. It yields the protein CASSGLQPRVSNQPQHF. Using reference TRBV5-5 and TRBJ1-5 for the parts outside the CDR3, the full variable domain is DAGVTQSPTHLIKTRGQQVTLRCSPISGHKSVSWYQQVLGQGPQFIFQYYEKEERGRGNFPDRFSARQFPNYSSELNVNALLLGDSALYLCASSGLQPRVSNQPQHFGDGTRLSIL.

The chain uses TRBV15 and TRBJ2-1, with a possible D match to TRBD2 (6 bases). This CDR3 is built from 15 residues. Germline-derived CDR1 and CDR2 are LNHNV and YYDKDF (reference sequence). V was cut by 0 bases and J by 10 bases, with 16 bases left in between. CDR3 DNA: TGTGCCACCAGCAGAGATAGGGCCTTAGCGGAAGAGCAGTTCTTC. Translated, it gives CATSRDRALAEEQFF. The whole variable domain, remainder taken from reference TRBV15 and TRBJ2-1, is DAMVIQNPRYQVTQFGKPVTLSCSQTLNHNVMYWYQQKSSQAPKLLFHYYDKDFNNEADTPDNFQSRRPNTSFCFLDIRSPGLGDTAMYLCATSRDRALAEEQFFGPGTRLTVL.

The chain links TRBV9 to TRBJ1-2; no firm D call. The ends were cut back, 0 bases at V and 7 bases at J, with 10 bases in the middle. CDR1 SGDLS and CDR2 YYNGEE come from the germline V gene. The length of the CDR3 is 13 residues. The CDR3 DNA reads TGTGCCAGCAGCGTAGTGGGAGACTCTGGCTACACCTTC. Translated: CASSVVGDSGYTF.

This clone was counted a single time. V gene TRBV4-1 combines with J gene TRBJ1-1; 8 bases line up with TRBD1. The CDR3 contains 13 residues. The germline gives CDR1 MGHRA, CDR2 YSYEKL. The V gene end was trimmed by 3 bases and the J gene end by 9 bases; junction bases not matched to a gene: 6. The CDR3 here is CASSQDRVGKAFF. Here the CDR3 DNA reads TGCGCCAGCAGCCAGGACAGGGTTGGGAAAGCTTTCTTT.

The chain uses TRBV14 and TRBJ1-5, with D tentatively TRBD1 (5 bases). This CDR3 comprises 12 residues. Trimming removed 4 bases at V and 7 bases at J, with 8 bases between. The germline gives CDR1 SGHDN, CDR2 FVKESK. The chain's CDR3 is CASSLGGQPQHF. CDR3 nucleotides: TGTGCCAGCAGCCTGGGGGGGCAGCCCCAGCATTTT.

The gene calls are TRBV28 and TRBJ1-5, with D possibly TRBD1 on 6 matching bases. The germline CDR1 and CDR2 sequences are MDHEN and SYDVKM. This CDR3 contains 15 residues. With 2 bases removed from V and 1 base from J, the gap between germline ends came to 9 bases. In DNA form, the CDR3 reads TGTGCCAGCAGTTTAGAGGGGGGGAGCAATCAGCCCCAGCATTTT. This gives the protein CASSLEGGSNQPQHF. The variable domain in full, with the rest retrieved from reference TRBV28 and TRBJ1-5, is DVKVTQSSRYLVKRTGEKVFLECVQDMDHENMFWYRQDPGLGLRLIYFSYDVKMKEKGDIPEGYSVSREKKERFSLILESASTNQTSMYLCASSLEGGSNQPQHFGDGTRLSIL.

The rearrangement uses TRBV19 and TRBJ1-5; TRBD1 agrees at 10 bases. Germline CDR1 LNHDA, CDR2 SQIVND (reference sequence). V dropped 5 bases and J dropped 1; count of bases not matched to a gene: 23. This CDR3 is built from 22 residues. The CDR3 DNA reads as TGTGCCAGTAGTGCGAAGATTTCACCGGGACAGGGGAAGCCGTGGAGCAATCAGCCCCAGCATTTT. Translation gives CASSAKISPGQGKPWSNQPQHF.

This clone was seen a few times. V gene TRBV7-3 combines with J gene TRBJ2-2, with 9 nucleotides matching TRBD1. The germline V gene has CDR1 SGHTA and CDR2 FQGTGA. Trimming took 5 bases from V and 4 from J; bases not matched to a gene: 5. CDR3 length: 15 amino acids. CDR3 protein: CASSPSTGGTGELFF. DNA for the CDR3: TGTGCCAGCAGCCCCTCGACAGGGGGCACCGGGGAGCTGTTTTTT.

The chain links TRBV6-6 to TRBJ1-5; 9 bases match TRBD1. The CDR3 extends over 13 amino acids. The V and J ends lost 6 bases and 6 bases, in that order; junction bases with no gene match: 3. Germline V gene data show CDR1 as MNHNY and CDR2 as SVGAGI (reference sequence). CDR3 protein: CASRRGQGQPQHF. CDR3 coding DNA: TGTGCCAGCAGAAGGGGACAGGGTCAGCCCCAGCATTTT.

CDR3 sequence: CATSDQASGSDEQFF. The DNA for the CDR3 is TGTGCCACCAGTGATCAGGCTAGCGGGAGCGATGAGCAGTTCTTC. V and J are TRBV24-1 and TRBJ2-1; TRBD2 matches 10 bases. V shed 3 bases and J 8 bases; nucleotides not matched to a gene: 6. Germline V CDR1 and CDR2: KGHDR, SFDVKD. The length of the CDR3 is 15 residues.

The chain links TRBV6-5 to TRBJ1-2; no clear D gene. Trimming took off 8 bases at V and 0 bases at J, with 16 bases between the two ends. Per germline, CDR1 MNHEY and CDR2 SVGAGI. CDR3 length equals 15 residues. CDR3 protein: CASAPTAMTNYGYTF. The CDR3 DNA sequence: TGTGCCAGCGCACCTACAGCAATGACTAACTATGGCTACACCTTC.

This chain joins TRBV12-5 and TRBJ2-5; perhaps TRBD1 as D (6 bases). The CDR3 is made up of 22 amino acids. Trimming took off 2 bases at V and 0 bases at J, with 31 bases between the two ends. CDR1 and CDR2 (germline): LGHNT, FRNRAP. The CDR3 DNA follows: TGTGCTAGTGGTTTGATGGGGGCTAGGGTTGGCCCGCAAGAGCACAACCAAGAGACCCAGTACTTC. Translated, it gives CASGLMGARVGPQEHNQETQYF.

This chain joins TRBV27 and TRBJ1-2, with D possibly TRBD1 on 6 matching bases. Germline CDR1 MNHEY, CDR2 SMNVEV (reference sequence). The germline V and J ends were trimmed by 3 bases and 8 bases, with 16 bases remaining between them. The CDR3 extends over 14 amino acids. The CDR3, as DNA: TGTGCCAGCAGTTTTAGGGGGACACCGACGGGCTACACCTTC. Residues: CASSFRGTPTGYTF.

The rearrangement links TRBV5-8 to TRBJ2-5; D perhaps matches TRBD2 (6 bases). The germline V gene encodes CDR1 SGHTS and CDR2 YDEGEE. This CDR3 has 18 amino acids. The V gene lost 0 bases and the J gene lost 5 bases, with 23 bases spanning the gap. The CDR3 sequence is CASSLVRRRRDERETQYF. CDR3 coding DNA: TGTGCCAGCAGCTTGGTTCGTAGGAGGCGGGACGAAAGGGAGACCCAGTACTTC.

The V call is TRBV19, the J call TRBJ2-3; tentatively, D is TRBD1 (5 bases). Trimming shortened V by 7 bases and J by 3 bases, and 11 bases separated the two germline ends. Germline V gene lookup returns CDR1 LNHDA and CDR2 SQIVND (reference sequence). This CDR3 has 13 residues. CDR3 residues: CASINSGTDTQYF. The CDR3 nucleotides are TGTGCCAGTATCAACTCAGGGACAGATACGCAGTATTTT.

The chain employs TRBV20-1 and TRBJ1-6; D is perhaps TRBD1 (5 bases). Germline CDR1 reads DFQATT; CDR2 reads SNEGSKA (reference sequence). V lost 3 bases to trimming and J lost 8 bases, with 11 bases between them. There are 13 residues in the CDR3. The CDR3 sequence: CSASSGGYSPLHF. In DNA, the CDR3 is TGCAGTGCTAGTTCCGGGGGTTATTCACCCCTCCACTTT.

V usage is TRBV5-6 and J usage is TRBJ1-1; 7 bases are a match to TRBD1. Trimming took 2 bases from V and 4 from J; bases not matched to a gene: 11. This CDR3 is 16 amino acids long. Looked up from germline, CDR1 is SGHDT and CDR2 is YYEEEE. The CDR3 sequence: CASSFSPTGAGTEAFF. The CDR3 nucleotides read TGTGCCAGCAGCTTTTCCCCAACAGGGGCTGGCACTGAAGCTTTCTTT. Complete variable domain (other parts from reference TRBV5-6 and TRBJ1-1): DAGVTQSPTHLIKTRGQQVTLRCSPKSGHDTVSWYQQALGQGPQFIFQYYEEEERQRGNFPDRFSGHQFPNYSSELNVNALLLGDSALYLCASSFSPTGAGTEAFFGQGTRLTVV.

The chain joins TRBV24-1 to TRBJ2-2; 7 bases are shared with TRBD1. The V segment lost 7 bases and the J segment 0 bases; nucleotides outside the gene matches: 4. Per germline, CDR1 KGHDR and CDR2 SFDVKD. This CDR3 is 15 amino acids long. In DNA form, the CDR3 reads TGTGCCACCAGACACGGGACAGCGAACACCGGGGAGCTGTTTTTT. Its protein is CATRHGTANTGELFF.

The rearrangement links TRBV18 to TRBJ2-7; 11 positions match TRBD1. The CDR3 covers 13 residues. V lost 6 bases and J lost 4; bases outside the gene matches: 2. In germline, CDR1 is KGHSH, CDR2 LQKENI. DNA of the CDR3: TGTGCCAGCTCGGGACAGGGGGAATACGAGCAGTACTTC. Protein product: CASSGQGEYEQYF.

In the case of this clone: It is unclear where the CDR3 begins or ends on the DNA, so no DNA is shown, and the CDR3 is as TCRdb lists it. V gene TRBV6-5 combines with J gene TRBJ1-4; whether TRBD1, the table's D call, matches the DNA was not checked. Ends included, the CDR3 has 15 residues. CDR1 is MNHEY and CDR2 is SVGAGI in the germline V gene. CDR3 protein: CASSTSGQGVEKLFF.

This chain uses TRBV6-1 with TRBJ1-6; the D is unclear. Trimming stripped 2 bases from V and 3 bases from J, with 5 bases between. CDR3 length: 14 amino acids. Germline V gene lookup returns CDR1 MNHNS and CDR2 SASEGT. The DNA of the CDR3 is TGTGCCAGCAGTGAACTCGGCTATAATTCACCCCTCCACTTT. Its translation is CASSELGYNSPLHF.

This clone came up a few times. The chain links TRBV6-1 to TRBJ2-7, with 9 bases fitting TRBD1. Germline V lookup: CDR1 MNHNS, CDR2 SASEGT. With 1 base clipped from V and 9 bases from J, the junction kept 4 bases outside the gene matches. This CDR3 spans 13 amino acids. CDR3 nucleotides: TGTGCCAGCAGTGAAGACCGGACAGGGGTGCAGTACTTC. As protein: CASSEDRTGVQYF.

The CDR3: CAISMSTGAQETQYF. DNA of the CDR3: TGTGCCATCAGTATGTCGACAGGGGCCCAAGAGACCCAGTACTTC. This chain joins TRBV10-3 and TRBJ2-5, with 8 bases fitting TRBD1. V was pared by 5 bases and J by 1 base, with 6 bases of the junction left unmatched. The CDR3 is 15 residues long. CDR1 ENHRY and CDR2 SYGVKD come from the germline V gene.